This T cell receptor (beta chain) appears in the sequencing data of a study of T cells in localized non-small cell lung cancer. TCRdb's copy holds only in-frame clones and misses some; the assay was immunoSEQ multiplex PCR. Among just under 80,000 clones listed, around 82% were seen once. Germline V gives CDR1 LGHNA, CDR2 YSLEER. Trimming removed 0 bases from V and 11 bases from J, with 10 bases in between. CDR3 length equals 13 residues. Sample: peripheral blood, taken before any cancer treatment. This sequence was found in an older female donor with stage I lung adenocarcinoma. The chain carries TRBV4-3 and TRBJ1-4; D is undetermined. The DNA of the CDR3 is TGCGCCAGCAGCCAAGAGAGGGTTTCGAAACTGTTTTTT. Translated: CASSQERVSKLFF.